The 31 T cell receptor beta chains below come from one sample, sequenced in a study of blood T cell repertoires in COVID-19. Produced via immunoSEQ multiplex PCR; TCRdb's table is partial and in-frame only. The sample yields 150,000 to 200,000 clones, roughly 84% seen once. Material: PBMCs or T cells enriched from blood (not recorded which). The receptors stem from a woman in her thirties who had been exposed to COVID-19.

V gene TRBV12-3 or TRBV12-4 combines with J gene TRBJ2-5; unclear D gene. CDR3 size: 12 residues. The V end was cut by 5 bases, the J end by 2 bases, with 6 bases between. The CDR3 DNA reads TGTGCCAGCAGTCCATTTCAAGAGACCCAGTACTTC. It translates to CASSPFQETQYF.

This chain uses TRBV9 with TRBJ2-1; possible D gene TRBD2, 6 bases. CDR3 length: 13 amino acids. Trimming left V 6 bases short and J 6 bases short, with 13 bases between. The germline V gene encodes CDR1 SGDLS and CDR2 YYNGEE. The CDR3 sequence is CASNQGLPNEQFF. The CDR3 bases are TGTGCCAGCAACCAGGGACTCCCCAATGAGCAGTTCTTC.

The rearrangement links TRBV7-9 to TRBJ1-2, with D possibly TRBD1 on 5 matching bases. V was trimmed by 5 bases and J by 6 bases, leaving 7 bases between them. The CDR3 covers 11 residues. Germline CDR1 is SEHNR and CDR2 is FQNEAQ (reference sequence). The CDR3 here is CASSGGDGYTF. The CDR3 DNA is TGTGCCAGCAGCGGGGGGGATGGCTACACCTTC.

The V call is TRBV6-5, the J call TRBJ2-7; 9 bases are a match to TRBD1. J lost 4 bases, V lost 0 bases, and 4 bases had no gene match. In germline, CDR1 is MNHEY, CDR2 SVGAGI. The CDR3 consists of 15 residues. The CDR3 region has the DNA TGTGCCAGCAGTTACTCCGGGACAGGGAATTACGAGCAGTACTTC. Amino acids: CASSYSGTGNYEQYF.

The chain joins TRBV5-1 to TRBJ1-1, with 8 bases fitting TRBD1. CDR3 length: 15 residues. V dropped 4 bases and J dropped 6; count of bases not matched to a gene: 11. Germline CDR1 and CDR2: SGHRS and YFSETQ. The CDR3 bases are TGCGCCAGCAGCATCCTTATCGGGACAGGAGCTGAAGCTTTCTTT. This translates into CASSILIGTGAEAFF.

The rearrangement joins TRBV10-3 to TRBJ2-1; 9 bases agree with TRBD2. The V gene end was trimmed by 2 bases and the J gene end by 6 bases; junction bases not matched to a gene: 5. This CDR3 has 15 residues. The germline V gene encodes CDR1 ENHRY and CDR2 SYGVKD. CDR3 loop: CAISERDSGSNEQFF. Written as DNA, the CDR3 is TGTGCCATCAGTGAGAGAGATAGCGGGAGCAATGAGCAGTTCTTC.

This clone has a handful of counts. V and J are TRBV7-9 and TRBJ2-7; 7 nucleotides agree with TRBD2. V trimming: 1 base; J trimming: 6 bases; junction bases outside the gene matches: 12. Germline lookup yields CDR1 SEHNR and CDR2 FQNEAQ (reference sequence). The CDR3 has 16 amino acids. For the CDR3, the DNA is TGTGCCAGCAGCTTAGAGGCTAGCGGCATTAGGGTCGAGCAGTACTTC. This codes for CASSLEASGIRVEQYF.

This clone is a singleton in its sample. The chain employs TRBV5-1 and TRBJ1-4; no firm D call. CDR3 size: 14 residues. V lost 3 bases and J lost 0, with 6 bases in between. Germline V gene lookup returns CDR1 SGHRS and CDR2 YFSETQ. Written as DNA, the CDR3 is TGCGCCAGCAGCTCCGGTACAACTAATGAAAAACTGTTTTTT. Its protein is CASSSGTTNEKLFF. The variable domain in full, with the rest retrieved from reference TRBV5-1 and TRBJ1-4, is KAGVTQTPRYLIKTRGQQVTLSCSPISGHRSVSWYQQTPGQGLQFLFEYFSETQRNKGNFPGRFSGRQFSNSRSEMNVSTLELGDSALYLCASSSGTTNEKLFFGSGTQLSVL.

V gene TRBV21-1 combines with J gene TRBJ1-4; TRBD1, the D gene given by the table, was not confirmed from the DNA. TRBV21-1 is classified as a pseudogene. This CDR3 has 21 residues. CDR3 sequence: CASSIKKWRTGTPTTNEKLFF. The CDR3 DNA follows: TGTGCCAGCAGCATAAAGAAGTGGCGGACAGGGACCCCCACAACTAATGAAAAACTGTTTTTT.

The chain uses TRBV10-3 and TRBJ2-1; 10 nucleotides agree with TRBD2. The junction had 5 bases not matched to a gene; V was cut back by 5 bases and J by 7 bases. This CDR3 contains 14 residues. Germline V CDR1 and CDR2: ENHRY, SYGVKD. The CDR3 is CAISTGTSVNEQFF. DNA of the CDR3: TGTGCCATCAGTACCGGGACTAGCGTTAATGAGCAGTTCTTC.

This chain joins TRBV24-1 and TRBJ2-7, with 11 bases that match TRBD1. V trimming: 0 bases; J trimming: 4 bases; junction bases outside the gene matches: 10. Germline CDR1 reads KGHDR; CDR2 reads SFDVKD. This CDR3 region has 18 residues. For the CDR3, the DNA is TGTGCCACCAGTGATTTGGATCTAGGGACAGGGGGGAGGTACGAGCAGTACTTC. It is translated as CATSDLDLGTGGRYEQYF.

This clone was counted a few times. The chain recombines TRBV7-2 with TRBJ2-3; the D is unclear. V lost 0 bases and J 0 bases, leaving 7 bases between the germline ends. Germline-derived CDR1 and CDR2 are SGHTA and FQGNSA. The CDR3 loop spans 15 amino acids. CDR3 sequence reads: CASSLASTSTDTQYF. As DNA, the CDR3 is TGTGCCAGCAGCTTAGCCTCGACTAGCACAGATACGCAGTATTTT.

The chain joins TRBV5-1 to TRBJ2-3; D is perhaps TRBD2 (6 bases). Germline CDR1 and CDR2: SGHRS and YFSETQ. The CDR3 has 15 amino acids. Deletions cut 0 bases from V and 2 bases from J, with 10 bases between. The chain's CDR3 is CASSLDGGFTDTQYF. CDR3 coding DNA: TGCGCCAGCAGCTTGGATGGGGGGTTCACAGATACGCAGTATTTT. Filled out from reference TRBV5-1 and TRBJ2-3, the complete variable domain reads KAGVTQTPRYLIKTRGQQVTLSCSPISGHRSVSWYQQTPGQGLQFLFEYFSETQRNKGNFPGRFSGRQFSNSRSEMNVSTLELGDSALYLCASSLDGGFTDTQYFGPGTRLTVL.

V usage is TRBV7-2 and J usage is TRBJ2-5, with a weak D call TRBD1 (8 bases). Germline CDR1 is SGHTA and CDR2 is FQGNSA. CDR3 length: 15 amino acids. Trimming left V 5 bases short and J 4 bases short, with 17 bases between. CDR3 loop: CASSANRGGRETQYF. DNA for the CDR3: TGTGCCAGCAGCGCAAACAGGGGGGGGAGAGAGACCCAGTACTTC.

CDR3 bases: TGTGCCAGCAGAGATCAGGGAAATGGCTACACCTTC. This sequence encodes CASRDQGNGYTF. V and J are TRBV2 and TRBJ1-2, with a tentative D call TRBD1 (5 bases). Trimming pared 6 bases from V and 6 bases from J, leaving 11 bases between. Germline V lookup: CDR1 SNHLY, CDR2 FYNNEI. The CDR3 length is 12 residues. Combining the CDR3 with reference TRBV2 and TRBJ1-2 gives the whole variable domain EPEVTQTPSHQVTQMGQEVILRCVPISNHLYFYWYRQILGQKVEFLVSFYNNEISEKSEIFDDQFSVERPDGSNFTLKIRSTKLEDSAMYFCASRDQGNGYTFGSGTRLTVV.

The rearrangement links TRBV18 to TRBJ2-5; D is ambiguous. Germline CDR1 is KGHSH and CDR2 is LQKENI. Trimming removed 5 bases at V and 4 bases at J, with 20 bases between. There are 16 residues in the CDR3. In DNA form, the CDR3 reads TGTGCCAGCTCAGCGAGCCAGGCCACCTTAGGAGAGACCCAGTACTTC. Translated, it gives CASSASQATLGETQYF.

The chain is built from TRBV6-5 and TRBJ1-1; D not certain. CDR3 length: 11 amino acids. V dropped 5 bases and J dropped 2 bases, with 3 bases sitting between them. Germline assignment: CDR1 MNHEY and CDR2 SVGAGI. CDR3 in amino acids: CASSINTEAFF. The CDR3, as DNA: TGTGCCAGCAGTATAAACACTGAAGCTTTCTTT.

This chain uses TRBV9 with TRBJ1-1; D remains ambiguous. CDR1 is SGDLS, CDR2 YYNGEE, per germline. This CDR3 contains 13 residues. Trimming took 4 bases from V and 8 from J, leaving 15 bases between them. Here the CDR3 reads CASSPGPNREAFF. Written as DNA, the CDR3 is TGTGCCAGCAGCCCGGGTCCGAATAGGGAAGCTTTCTTT. The full variable domain, rest sourced from reference TRBV9 and TRBJ1-1, is DSGVTQTPKHLITATGQRVTLRCSPRSGDLSVYWYQQSLDQGLQFLIQYYNGEERAKGNILERFSAQQFPDLHSELNLSSLELGDSALYFCASSPGPNREAFFGQGTRLTVV.

This clone was detected only once. The chain has TRBV25-1 and TRBJ2-5, with D possibly TRBD1 on 6 matching bases. The CDR3 runs 15 residues. Germline values: CDR1 MGHDK, CDR2 SYGVNS. V was shortened by 3 bases and J by 6 bases, with 17 bases between the two germline ends. The CDR3 spells CASSEVGDRLKTQYF. The CDR3 DNA reads as TGTGCCAGCAGTGAGGTGGGTGACAGGCTAAAGACCCAGTACTTC.

The genes are TRBV3-1 (or the pseudogene TRBV3-2) and TRBJ1-6; 7 positions agree with TRBD1. V shed 3 bases, J shed 6 bases, and the junction held 5 bases outside the gene matches. This CDR3 contains 15 residues. Germline CDR1 and CDR2: LGHDT and YNNKEL (reference sequence). CDR3 in amino acids: CASSQMTGTNSPLHF. In DNA form, the CDR3 reads TGTGCCAGCAGCCAGATGACAGGGACTAATTCACCCCTCCACTTT.

The chain uses TRBV7-9 and TRBJ1-6; possibly TRBD1 for D (5 bases). Trimming stripped 3 bases from V and 9 bases from J, with 15 bases between. The V gene's germline CDR1 is SEHNR and CDR2 FQNEAQ (reference sequence). The CDR3 is made up of 15 amino acids. CDR3 residues: CASSFPAGLSSPLHF. The CDR3 region has the DNA TGTGCCAGCAGCTTCCCAGCGGGGCTGAGTTCACCCCTCCACTTT.

The genes are TRBV4-3 and TRBJ1-5; D might be TRBD1 (6 bases). CDR1 is LGHNA, CDR2 YSLEER, per germline. CDR3 length: 15 amino acids. With 4 bases removed from V and 2 bases from J, the gap between germline ends came to 12 bases. CDR3 protein: CASSPTGRGNQPQHF. The CDR3 DNA is TGCGCCAGCAGCCCCACAGGGCGCGGCAATCAGCCCCAGCATTTT.

V usage is TRBV11-2 and J usage is TRBJ1-6; D is unclear. The V and J ends lost 5 bases and 9 bases respectively, with 20 bases between them. The CDR3 runs to 16 residues. The germline CDR1 and CDR2 sequences are SGHAT and FQNNGV. CDR3 sequence reads: CASSRMPGARSSPLHF. The CDR3 nucleotides are TGTGCCAGCAGCCGTATGCCCGGAGCACGGAGTTCACCCCTCCACTTT.

V and J are TRBV3-1 (or the pseudogene TRBV3-2) and TRBJ1-1, with D uncertain. V shed 6 bases and J shed 2 bases, with 4 bases lying between them. CDR1 is LGHDT and CDR2 is YNNKEL in the germline V gene (reference sequence). This CDR3 contains 11 residues. The CDR3 loop reads CASRANTEAFF. The DNA for the CDR3 is TGTGCCAGCAGGGCAAACACTGAAGCTTTCTTT.

The chain joins TRBV5-6 to TRBJ2-7; no firm D call. From germline, CDR1 is SGHDT and CDR2 YYEEEE. Trimming cost V 0 bases and J 2 bases, with 15 bases left between them. This CDR3 has 16 amino acids. The CDR3 reads CASSLAFRRNTYEQYF. As DNA, the CDR3 is TGTGCCAGCAGCTTGGCCTTCCGCAGGAATACCTACGAGCAGTACTTC.

The gene calls are TRBV5-5 and TRBJ1-4; D uncertain. Germline CDR1 and CDR2: SGHKS and YYEKEE (reference sequence). Trimming took off 2 bases at V and 4 bases at J, with 9 bases between the two ends. The CDR3 covers 14 residues. CDR3 sequence: CASSFFTDNEKLFF. Here the CDR3 DNA reads TGTGCCAGCAGCTTCTTCACAGATAATGAAAAACTGTTTTTT.

V usage is TRBV6-5 and J usage is TRBJ1-1; D remains unclear. V was clipped by 8 bases and J by 7 bases, with 11 bases between them. Per the germline V gene, CDR1 is MNHEY and CDR2 is SVGAGI. This CDR3 contains 11 residues. CDR3 DNA: TGTGCCAGCGACTCCCAGATTGAAGCTTTCTTT. This translates into CASDSQIEAFF.

The chain has TRBV9 and TRBJ2-7; D is possibly TRBD1 (6 bases). The CDR3 sequence is 15 residues long. The germline V gene has CDR1 SGDLS and CDR2 YYNGEE. Trimming stripped 4 bases from V and 1 base from J, with 15 bases between. The CDR3 region has the DNA TGTGCCAGCAGCCCAGCGACAGGAGCTTCCTACGAGCAGTACTTC. Its protein is CASSPATGASYEQYF.

This clone was counted between two and nine times. Other DNA sequences in the same sample also yield this CDR3. V usage is TRBV7-9 and J usage is TRBJ1-3; 8 bases are shared with TRBD1. Germline lookup yields CDR1 SEHNR and CDR2 FQNEAQ (reference sequence). This CDR3 region has 15 residues. The V gene end was trimmed by 3 bases and the J gene end by 0 bases; junction bases not matched to a gene: 1. The DNA for the CDR3 is TGTGCCAGCAGCTTCGGACAGGGCTCTGGAAACACCATATATTTT. This sequence encodes CASSFGQGSGNTIYF.

The J gene is TRBJ2-5, the V gene TRBV11-2; D is ambiguous. The CDR3 contains 16 residues. Germline CDR1 is SGHAT and CDR2 is FQNNGV. The ends were cut back, 1 base at V and 5 bases at J, with 17 bases in the middle. The CDR3 sequence: CASSLVLSQSGETQYF. CDR3 nucleotides: TGTGCCAGCAGCTTAGTCCTATCCCAGTCCGGGGAGACCCAGTACTTC.

The chain is built from TRBV7-9 and TRBJ1-2; the match to TRBD1 covers 7 bases. The CDR3 has 16 residues. With V trimmed by 0 bases and J by 5 bases, 9 bases remained unmatched. Germline V gene data show CDR1 as SEHNR and CDR2 as FQNEAQ (reference sequence). As DNA, the CDR3 is TGTGCCAGCAGCTTAGCTCGTGACAGGGCGATGTATGGCTACACCTTC. It is translated as CASSLARDRAMYGYTF.